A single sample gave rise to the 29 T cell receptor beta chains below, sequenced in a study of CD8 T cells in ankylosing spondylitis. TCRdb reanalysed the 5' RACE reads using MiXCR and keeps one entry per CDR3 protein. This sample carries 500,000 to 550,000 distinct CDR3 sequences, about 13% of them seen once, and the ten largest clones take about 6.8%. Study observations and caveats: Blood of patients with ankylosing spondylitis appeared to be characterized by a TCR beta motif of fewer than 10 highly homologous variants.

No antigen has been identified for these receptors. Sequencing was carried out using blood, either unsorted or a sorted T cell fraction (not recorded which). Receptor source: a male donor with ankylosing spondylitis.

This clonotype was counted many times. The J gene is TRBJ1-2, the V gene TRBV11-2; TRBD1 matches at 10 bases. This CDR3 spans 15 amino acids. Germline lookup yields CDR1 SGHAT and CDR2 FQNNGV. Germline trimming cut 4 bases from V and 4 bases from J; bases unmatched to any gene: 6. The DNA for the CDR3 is TGTGCCAGCAGCTCAGACAGGGGGCTTGGCTATGGCTACACCTTC. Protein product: CASSSDRGLGYGYTF.

CDR3 nucleotide sequence: TGTGCCACCAGCAGAGTTGTCAGGGGTGAGCAGTTCTTC. Encoded protein: CATSRVVRGEQFF. The gene calls are TRBV15 and TRBJ2-1; tentative D call: TRBD1 (6 bases). Trimming removed 1 base from V and 9 bases from J, with 10 bases in between. The length of the CDR3 is 13 residues. The germline V gene has CDR1 LNHNV and CDR2 YYDKDF (reference sequence).

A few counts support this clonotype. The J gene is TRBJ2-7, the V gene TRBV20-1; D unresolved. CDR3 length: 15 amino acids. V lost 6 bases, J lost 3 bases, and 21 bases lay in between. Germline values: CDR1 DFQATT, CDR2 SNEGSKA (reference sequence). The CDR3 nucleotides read TGCAGTGCCCCCTGGTCATCGATATCCCTCTACGAGCAGTACTTC. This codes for CSAPWSSISLYEQYF.

Written as DNA, the CDR3 is TGCAGCATAATGGGACAGACTCAAGAGACCCAGTACTTC. The encoded protein is CSIMGQTQETQYF. The chain uses TRBV29-1 and TRBJ2-5; 7 nucleotides align to TRBD1. V lost 8 bases, J lost 2 bases, and 8 bases stayed unmatched. The CDR3 is made up of 13 amino acids. Germline V gene lookup returns CDR1 SQVTM and CDR2 ANQGSEA. Drawing the rest from reference TRBV29-1 and TRBJ2-5, the complete variable domain is SAVISQKPSRDICQRGTSLTIQCQVDSQVTMMFWYRQQPGQSLTLIATANQGSEATYESGFVIDKFPISRPNLTFSTLTVSNMSPEDSSIYLCSIMGQTQETQYFGPGTRLLVL.

The CDR3 DNA reads as TGCAGTGCTAGAGGGACTAGCGGGAGTTACGAGCAGTACTTC. Translated, it gives CSARGTSGSYEQYF. The genes are TRBV20-1 and TRBJ2-7, with 13 bases that match TRBD2. This CDR3 is built from 14 residues. In germline, CDR1 is DFQATT, CDR2 SNEGSKA (reference sequence). Trimming at V came to 1 base and at J to 4 bases, leaving 1 base not matched to a gene.

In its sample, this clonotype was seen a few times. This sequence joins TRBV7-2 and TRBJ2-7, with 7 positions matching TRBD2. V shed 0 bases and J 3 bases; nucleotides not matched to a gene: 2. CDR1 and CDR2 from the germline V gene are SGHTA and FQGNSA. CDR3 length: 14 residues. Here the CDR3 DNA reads TGTGCCAGCAGCTTAGCGGGAGGGCACTACGAGCAGTACGTC. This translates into CASSLAGGHYEQYV.

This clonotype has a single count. CDR3 nucleotides: TGTGCCAGCAGCCAAGATACTCGCTCCTACAATGAGCAGTTCTTC. Amino acids: CASSQDTRSYNEQFF. The chain employs TRBV3-1 and TRBJ2-1; D not certain. Trimming removed 0 bases from V and 0 bases from J, with 6 bases in between. CDR1 is LGHDT, CDR2 YNNKEL, per germline (reference sequence). The length of the CDR3 is 15 residues.

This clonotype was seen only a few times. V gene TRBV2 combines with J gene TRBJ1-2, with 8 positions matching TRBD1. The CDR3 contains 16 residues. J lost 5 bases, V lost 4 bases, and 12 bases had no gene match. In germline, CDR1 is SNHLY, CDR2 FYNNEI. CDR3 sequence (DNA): TGTGCCAGCAGTGCTAGACAGGGGACGGCGATTTATGGCTACACCTTC. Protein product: CASSARQGTAIYGYTF.

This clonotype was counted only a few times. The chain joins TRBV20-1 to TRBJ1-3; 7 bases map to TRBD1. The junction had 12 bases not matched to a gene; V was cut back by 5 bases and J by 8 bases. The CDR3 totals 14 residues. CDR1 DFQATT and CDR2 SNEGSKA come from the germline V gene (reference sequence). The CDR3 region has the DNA TGCAGTGCTCAGCCCGGGACAGATGAGGACACCATATATTTT. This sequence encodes CSAQPGTDEDTIYF.

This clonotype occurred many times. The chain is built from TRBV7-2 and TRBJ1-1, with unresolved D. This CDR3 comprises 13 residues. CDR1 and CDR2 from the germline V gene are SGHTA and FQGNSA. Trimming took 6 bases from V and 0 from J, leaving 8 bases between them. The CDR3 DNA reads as TGTGCCAGCAGTTCATCTTTGAACACTGAAGCTTTCTTT. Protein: CASSSSLNTEAFF.

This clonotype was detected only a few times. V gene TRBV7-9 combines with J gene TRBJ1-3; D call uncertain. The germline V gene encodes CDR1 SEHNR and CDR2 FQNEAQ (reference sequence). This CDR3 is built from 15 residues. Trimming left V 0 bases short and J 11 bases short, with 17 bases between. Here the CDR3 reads CASSLAGERTGSIYF. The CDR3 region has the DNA TGTGCCAGCAGCTTAGCTGGGGAACGCACGGGTTCCATATATTTT.

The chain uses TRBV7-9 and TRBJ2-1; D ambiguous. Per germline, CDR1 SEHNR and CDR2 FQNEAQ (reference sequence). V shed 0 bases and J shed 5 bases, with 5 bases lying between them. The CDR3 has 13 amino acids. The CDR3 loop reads CASSLATNNEQFF. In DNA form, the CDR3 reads TGTGCCAGCAGCTTAGCCACGAACAATGAGCAGTTCTTC.

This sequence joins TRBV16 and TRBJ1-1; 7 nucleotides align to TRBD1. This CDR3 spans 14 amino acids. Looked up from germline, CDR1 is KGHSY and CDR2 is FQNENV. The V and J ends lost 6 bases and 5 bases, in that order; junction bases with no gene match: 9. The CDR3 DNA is TGTGCCAGCAGGAGGCCAGGGGGTTTTACTGAAGCTTTCTTT. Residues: CASRRPGGFTEAFF. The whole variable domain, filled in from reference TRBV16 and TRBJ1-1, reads GEEVAQTPKHLVRGEGQKAKLYCAPIKGHSYVFWYQQVLKNEFKFLISFQNENVFDETGMPKERFSAKCLPNSPCSLEIQATKLEDSAVYFCASRRPGGFTEAFFGQGTRLTVV.

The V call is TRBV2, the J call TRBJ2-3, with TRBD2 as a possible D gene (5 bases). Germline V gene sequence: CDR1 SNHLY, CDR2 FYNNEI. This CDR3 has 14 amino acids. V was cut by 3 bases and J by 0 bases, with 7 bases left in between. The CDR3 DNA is TGTGCCAGCAGTGACCCGGGAAGCACAGATACGCAGTATTTT. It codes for CASSDPGSTDTQYF.

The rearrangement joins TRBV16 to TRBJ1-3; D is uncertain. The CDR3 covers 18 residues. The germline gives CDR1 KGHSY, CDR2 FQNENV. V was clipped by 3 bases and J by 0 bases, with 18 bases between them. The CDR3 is CASSQSANPIGSGNTIYF. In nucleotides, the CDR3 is TGTGCCAGCAGCCAGTCTGCGAACCCTATAGGCTCTGGAAACACCATATATTTT.

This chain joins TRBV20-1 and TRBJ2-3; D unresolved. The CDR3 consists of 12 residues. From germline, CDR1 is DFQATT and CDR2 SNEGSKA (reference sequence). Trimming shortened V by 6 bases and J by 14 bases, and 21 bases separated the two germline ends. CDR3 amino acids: CSARTQINTWYF. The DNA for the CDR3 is TGCAGTGCCAGAACCCAGATTAATACGTGGTATTTT.

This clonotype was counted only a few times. In nucleotides, the CDR3 is TGTGCCAGCAGCGCGGGACGGGTGAGGGAAAAACTGTTTTTT. It codes for CASSAGRVREKLFF. The V and J genes are TRBV11-2 and TRBJ1-4, with D possibly matching TRBD1 (5 bases). The CDR3 has 14 residues. V lost 5 bases and J lost 8, with 15 bases in between. The germline CDR1 and CDR2 sequences are SGHAT and FQNNGV.

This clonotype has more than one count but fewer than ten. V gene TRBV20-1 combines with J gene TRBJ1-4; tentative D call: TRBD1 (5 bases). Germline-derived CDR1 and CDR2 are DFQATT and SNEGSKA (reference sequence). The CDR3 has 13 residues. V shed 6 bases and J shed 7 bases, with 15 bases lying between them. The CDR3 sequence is CSAGPAGTEKLFF. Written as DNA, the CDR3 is TGCAGTGCCGGACCGGCGGGGACTGAAAAACTGTTTTTT.

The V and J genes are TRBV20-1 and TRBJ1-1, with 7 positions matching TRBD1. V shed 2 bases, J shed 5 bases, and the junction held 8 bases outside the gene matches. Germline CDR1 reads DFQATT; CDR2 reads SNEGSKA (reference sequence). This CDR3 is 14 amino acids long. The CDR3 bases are TGCAGTGCTAGACGAGGATCAGGGGGGACTGAAGCTTTCTTT. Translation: CSARRGSGGTEAFF.

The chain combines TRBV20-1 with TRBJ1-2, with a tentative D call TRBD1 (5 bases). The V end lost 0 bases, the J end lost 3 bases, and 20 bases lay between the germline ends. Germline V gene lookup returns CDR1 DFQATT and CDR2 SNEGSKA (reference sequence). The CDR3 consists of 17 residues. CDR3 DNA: TGCAGTGCTAGAGAGGGGGTAACCCTAGGTGTGTACTATGGCTACACCTTC. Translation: CSAREGVTLGVYYGYTF.

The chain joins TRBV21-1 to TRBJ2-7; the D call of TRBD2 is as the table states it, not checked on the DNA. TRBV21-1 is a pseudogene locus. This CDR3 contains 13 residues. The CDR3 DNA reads TGTGCCCCCATTAGGGCGAGCTCCTACGAGCAGTACGTC. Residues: CAPIRASSYEQYV.

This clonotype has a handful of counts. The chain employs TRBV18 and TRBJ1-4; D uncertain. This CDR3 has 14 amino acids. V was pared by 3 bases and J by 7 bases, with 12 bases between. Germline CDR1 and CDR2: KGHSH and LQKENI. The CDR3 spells CASSPTQFGEKLFF. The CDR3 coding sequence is TGTGCCAGCTCACCGACTCAATTCGGTGAAAAACTGTTTTTT.

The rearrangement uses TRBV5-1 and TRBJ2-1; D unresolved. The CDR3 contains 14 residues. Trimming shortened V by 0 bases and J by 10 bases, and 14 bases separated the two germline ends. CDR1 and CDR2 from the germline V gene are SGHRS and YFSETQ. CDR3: CASSLERAKSEQFF. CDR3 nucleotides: TGCGCCAGCAGCTTGGAAAGGGCCAAGAGCGAGCAGTTCTTC.

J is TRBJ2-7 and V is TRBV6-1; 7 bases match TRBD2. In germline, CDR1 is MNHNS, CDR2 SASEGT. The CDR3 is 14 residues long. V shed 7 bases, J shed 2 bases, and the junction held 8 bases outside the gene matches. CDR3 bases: TGTGCCAGCACCCACTGGGCGGGAGCCTACGAGCAGTACTTC. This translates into CASTHWAGAYEQYF.

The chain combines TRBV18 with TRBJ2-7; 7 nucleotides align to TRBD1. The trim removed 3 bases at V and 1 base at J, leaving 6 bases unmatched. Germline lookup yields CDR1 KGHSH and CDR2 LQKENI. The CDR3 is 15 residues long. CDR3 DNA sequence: TGTGCCAGCTCACCTACAGGGGAGTCTTCCTACGAGCAGTACGTC. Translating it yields CASSPTGESSYEQYV.

DNA for the CDR3: TGTGCCAGCAGTTTGGACCCATCGGACGGCTACACCTTC. This codes for CASSLDPSDGYTF. The chain recombines TRBV12-3 or TRBV12-4 with TRBJ1-2; D uncertain. This CDR3 spans 13 amino acids. V was trimmed by 3 bases and J by 8 bases, leaving 13 bases between them.

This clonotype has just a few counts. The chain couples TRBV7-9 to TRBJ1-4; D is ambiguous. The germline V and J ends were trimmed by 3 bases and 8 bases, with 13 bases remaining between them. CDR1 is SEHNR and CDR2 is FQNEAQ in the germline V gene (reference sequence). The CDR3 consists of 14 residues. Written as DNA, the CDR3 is TGTGCCAGCAGCTTCCATTCAGGAGGCGAAAAACTGTTTTTT. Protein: CASSFHSGGEKLFF.

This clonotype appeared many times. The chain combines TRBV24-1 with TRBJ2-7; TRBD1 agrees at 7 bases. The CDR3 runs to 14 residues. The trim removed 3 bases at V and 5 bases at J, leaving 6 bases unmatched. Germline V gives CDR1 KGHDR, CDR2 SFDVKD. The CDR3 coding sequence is TGTGCCACCAGTGATACAAAGGGGGCCCACGAGCAGTACTTC. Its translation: CATSDTKGAHEQYF.

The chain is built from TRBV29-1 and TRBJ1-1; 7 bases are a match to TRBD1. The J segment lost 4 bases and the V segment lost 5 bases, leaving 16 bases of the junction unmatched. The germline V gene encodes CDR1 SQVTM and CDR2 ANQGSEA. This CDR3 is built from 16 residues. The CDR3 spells CSVYPTISTGPTEAFF. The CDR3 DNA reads TGCAGCGTTTACCCGACCATCTCGACAGGGCCCACTGAAGCTTTCTTT.